The present TCR beta chain was sequenced within a study of post-analysis software for immune sequencing data. About the research overall: As for disease course, relapsing-remitting, secondary progressive and progressive-relapsing multiple sclerosis were all included. Regarding the study as a whole: Among multiple sclerosis patients, normalized Chao1 diversity was significantly below that of controls. F measure grouped same-batch samples tightly together.

As concerns this clonotype: Its specificity is not known.

Built from TCR beta cDNA, the libraries had unique molecular identifiers in them. When 1 to 10 million T cells were used, they gave roughly 500,000 cDNA molecules. One entry per CDR3 protein, called by TCRdb with MiXCR from the PCR reads. The sample yields fewer than 850,000 distinct CDR3 sequences, roughly 30% seen once. The sequencing sample was made of blood. The sequence was collected from a girl under 18 with multiple sclerosis.

CDR3 sequence (DNA): TGTGCCAGCAACCCTCTCGGACTAGCAGATACGCAGTATTTT. It yields the protein CASNPLGLADTQYF. This chain connects TRBV11-2 to TRBJ2-3; 7 positions match TRBD2. Losses at the gene ends were 7 bases for V and 4 bases for J; bases not matched to a gene: 8. Per germline, CDR1 SGHAT and CDR2 FQNNGV. This CDR3 spans 14 amino acids.